The following is a T cell receptor (beta chain) sequence with its context. The sample comes from a study of blood T cell repertoires in COVID-19. Study context: The United States, Italy and Spain were the sources of the acute and convalescent COVID-19 samples. Sources were T cells, B-cell-depleted T cells, or PBMCs; the material itself was cDNA or gDNA.

The CDR3 is made up of 12 amino acids. Germline CDR1 SEHNR, CDR2 FQNEAQ (reference sequence). V lost 3 bases and J lost 8, with 5 bases in between. Per the authors' pipeline: The assay estimated nucleated cells by amplifying reference gene primers. Clones were read by immunoSEQ multiplex PCR, and TCRdb kept only the in-frame ones, dropping some. Clone size and the V and J calls come from that table; the DNA yielded D and trimming. The table shows about 200,000 clones, with almost 85% occurring only once. This receptor was obtained from a woman in her 70s with active or convalescent COVID-19. Material: peripheral blood. This sequence joins TRBV7-9 and TRBJ1-6; no reliable D call. CDR3 DNA sequence: TGTGCCAGCAGCTTGTCAGATTCACCCCTCCACTTT. Translating gives CASSLSDSPLHF.